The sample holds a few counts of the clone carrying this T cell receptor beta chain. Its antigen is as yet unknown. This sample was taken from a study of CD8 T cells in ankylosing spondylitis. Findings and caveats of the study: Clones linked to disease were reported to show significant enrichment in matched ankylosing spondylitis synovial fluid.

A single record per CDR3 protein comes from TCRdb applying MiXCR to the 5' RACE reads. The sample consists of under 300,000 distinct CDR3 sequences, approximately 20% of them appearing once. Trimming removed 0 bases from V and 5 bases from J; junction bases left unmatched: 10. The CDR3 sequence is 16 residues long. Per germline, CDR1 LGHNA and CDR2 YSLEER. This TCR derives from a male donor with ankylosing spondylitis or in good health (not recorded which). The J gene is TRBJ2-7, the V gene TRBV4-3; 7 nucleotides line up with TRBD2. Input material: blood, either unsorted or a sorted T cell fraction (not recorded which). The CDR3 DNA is TGCGCCAGCAGCCAAGAAGTCAGCGGGACCCCCGACGAGCAGTACTTC. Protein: CASSQEVSGTPDEQYF.